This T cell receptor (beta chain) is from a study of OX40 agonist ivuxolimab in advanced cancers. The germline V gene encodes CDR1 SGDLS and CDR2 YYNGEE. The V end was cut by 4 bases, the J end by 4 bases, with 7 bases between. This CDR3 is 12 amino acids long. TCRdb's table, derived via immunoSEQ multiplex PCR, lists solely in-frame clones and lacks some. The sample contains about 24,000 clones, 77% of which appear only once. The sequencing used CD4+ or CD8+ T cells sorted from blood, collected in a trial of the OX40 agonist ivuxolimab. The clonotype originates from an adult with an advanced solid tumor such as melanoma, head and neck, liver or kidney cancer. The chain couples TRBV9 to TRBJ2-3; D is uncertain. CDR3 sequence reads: CASSPGADTQYF. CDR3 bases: TGTGCCAGCAGCCCAGGAGCAGATACGCAGTATTTT.